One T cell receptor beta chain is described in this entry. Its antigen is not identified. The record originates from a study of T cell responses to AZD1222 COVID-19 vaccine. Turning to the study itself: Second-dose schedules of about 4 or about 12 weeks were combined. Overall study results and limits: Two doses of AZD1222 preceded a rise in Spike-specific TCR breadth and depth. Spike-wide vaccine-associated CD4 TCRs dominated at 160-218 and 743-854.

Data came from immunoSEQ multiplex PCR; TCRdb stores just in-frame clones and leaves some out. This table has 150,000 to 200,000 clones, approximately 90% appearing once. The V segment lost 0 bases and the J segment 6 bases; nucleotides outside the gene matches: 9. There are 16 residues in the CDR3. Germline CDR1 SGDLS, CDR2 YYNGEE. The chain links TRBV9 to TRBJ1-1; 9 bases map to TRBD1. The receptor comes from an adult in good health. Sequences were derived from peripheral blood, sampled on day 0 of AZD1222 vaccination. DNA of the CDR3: TGTGCCAGCAGCGTAGTTGGGGACAGGGAAGGGGCTGAAGCTTTCTTT. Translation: CASSVVGDREGAEAFF. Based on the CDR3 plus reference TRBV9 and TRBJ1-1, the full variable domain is DSGVTQTPKHLITATGQRVTLRCSPRSGDLSVYWYQQSLDQGLQFLIQYYNGEERAKGNILERFSAQQFPDLHSELNLSSLELGDSALYFCASSVVGDREGAEAFFGQGTRLTVV.